The next 9 T cell receptor beta chains were all read from a single sample in a study of glioma-infiltrating T cells. TCR alpha and beta CDR3 regions were amplified from RNA using iRepertoire nested multiplex PCR. MiXCR was run by TCRdb on the multiplex PCR reads, yielding one entry per CDR3 protein. This sample has about 180,000 distinct CDR3 sequences, with more than 35% found just once. The sequenced material came from glioma tissue, nonneoplastic brain tissue, or PBMCs (not recorded which). The source of these receptors is a human donor with low-grade glioma or glioblastoma, undergoing nonglioma brain surgery, or in good health (not recorded which).

This clonotype was counted between two and nine times. A read error may explain this, as a much larger clone is one base away. This rearrangement joins TRBV7-2 to TRBJ2-5, with a possible D match to TRBD2 (7 bases). Germline-derived CDR1 and CDR2 are SGHTA and FQGNSA. V dropped 8 bases and J dropped 1 base, with 11 bases sitting between them. CDR3 length: 13 amino acids. The CDR3 DNA reads as TGTGCCAGCGGGGGGGGCAGCCAAGAGACCCAGTACTTC. Translation: CASGGGSQETQYF.

The chain employs TRBV19 and TRBJ1-2; D is uncertain. There are 11 residues in the CDR3. Germline CDR1 LNHDA, CDR2 SQIVND (reference sequence). Trimming shortened V by 5 bases and J by 7 bases, and 8 bases separated the two germline ends. In DNA form, the CDR3 reads TGTGCCAGTAGTCCCGGATCTGGCTACACCTTC. It specifies CASSPGSGYTF.

The DNA of the CDR3 is TGTGCCAGCGACAGGGGGCCTTACCAAGAGACCCAGTACTTC. Translation: CASDRGPYQETQYF. The V and J genes are TRBV2 and TRBJ2-5; TRBD1 matches at 10 bases. Trimming cost V 8 bases and J 0 bases; bases outside gene matches: 3. The germline gives CDR1 SNHLY, CDR2 FYNNEI. The CDR3 has 14 residues.

V and J are TRBV28 and TRBJ2-2, with TRBD2 matching 8 bases. The CDR3 spans 15 residues. Germline CDR1 reads MDHEN; CDR2 reads SYDVKM. Losses at the gene ends were 10 bases for V and 6 bases for J; bases not matched to a gene: 13. The CDR3 bases are TGTGCCACGGTTCCGGGACTAGGGTTCTCCGGGGAGCTGTTTTTT. This encodes CATVPGLGFSGELFF.

This clonotype was observed a few times. The chain is built from TRBV2 and TRBJ1-6, with D hard to call. Germline V gene lookup returns CDR1 SNHLY and CDR2 FYNNEI. The V gene lost 4 bases and the J gene lost 8 bases, with 12 bases spanning the gap. The CDR3 totals 14 residues. In DNA form, the CDR3 reads TGTGCCAGCAGTGGCGGATCTTCCTATTCACCCCTCCACTTT. Protein sequence: CASSGGSSYSPLHF.

About this clonotype: At one end the junction does not follow the germline gene, possibly because of a read error. The chain joins TRBV12-3 or TRBV12-4 to TRBJ2-1; D not certain. This CDR3 has 13 residues. The CDR3 loop reads CAGSNLLVREQFF. The CDR3 region has the DNA TGTGCCGGCAGTAACCTACTTGTTAGGGAGCAGTTCTTC.

This clonotype was counted at least ten times. The chain couples TRBV2 to TRBJ1-5; D is unresolved. The V gene lost 5 bases and the J gene lost 3 bases, with 8 bases spanning the gap. The CDR3 is 13 amino acids. CDR1 and CDR2 from the germline V gene are SNHLY and FYNNEI. DNA of the CDR3: TGTGCCAGCAGTCGGGAGCTCAATCAGCCCCAGCATTTT. Its translation is CASSRELNQPQHF.

This clonotype was observed a few times. V and J are TRBV2 and TRBJ2-1, with TRBD2 identical over 10 bases. The CDR3 runs 16 residues. Germline CDR1 and CDR2: SNHLY and FYNNEI. The V gene end was trimmed by 7 bases and the J gene end by 4 bases; junction bases not matched to a gene: 10. DNA of the CDR3: TGTGCCAGCAAGGGGAGGACTAGCGGAGGTTACAATGAGCAGTTCTTC. It specifies CASKGRTSGGYNEQFF. Variable domain in full (rest from reference TRBV2 and TRBJ2-1): EPEVTQTPSHQVTQMGQEVILRCVPISNHLYFYWYRQILGQKVEFLVSFYNNEISEKSEIFDDQFSVERPDGSNFTLKIRSTKLEDSAMYFCASKGRTSGGYNEQFFGPGTRLTVL.

This clonotype turned up a few times. This may stem from a read error, because a much larger clone lies one nucleotide away. The rearrangement uses TRBV28 and TRBJ2-7, with 8 nucleotides matching TRBD2. With 2 bases clipped from V and 7 bases from J, the junction kept 10 bases outside the gene matches. The CDR3 spans 15 residues. Germline-derived CDR1 and CDR2 are MDHEN and SYDVKM. CDR3: CASSLRLREGDEQYF. In nucleotides, the CDR3 is TGTGCCAGCAGTTTAAGGCTCCGGGAGGGGGATGAGCAGTACTTC.